This is a list of T cell receptor beta chains from one sample in a study of T cell changes during pregnancy in multiple sclerosis. Repertoires were generated with immunoSEQ multiplex PCR, while TCRdb's copy carries only in-frame clones and drops some. This sample has 40,000 or so clones, with 91% found just once. This material consisted of CD8+ T cells from peripheral blood mononuclear cells, taken in the second trimester of pregnancy. The receptors come from a female donor with multiple sclerosis, enrolled in a pregnancy study. CDR3s include the opening cysteine and the closing phenylalanine or tryptophan. A D gene is named only where the DNA matches it firmly. Not every row has a clone size; where given, it reads once, few, many or a size class.

d_call: .; clone_size: .; v_call: TRBV7-2; j_call: TRBJ1-6; cdr3_aa: CASSLERAGNALHF; cdr3_nt: TGTGCCAGCAGCTTAGAAAGGGCGGGTAACGCCCTCCACTTT
d_call: .; clone_size: once; v_call: TRBV6-5; j_call: TRBJ2-1; cdr3_aa: CASSPTTLSYNEQFF; cdr3_nt: TGTGCCAGCAGCCCGACTACCCTATCCTACAATGAGCAGTTCTTC
d_call: TRBD1; clone_size: .; v_call: TRBV5-6; j_call: TRBJ1-1; cdr3_aa: CASSLPGTVTEAFF; cdr3_nt: TGTGCCAGCAGCTTACCCGGGACAGTCACTGAAGCTTTCTTT
d_call: TRBD2; clone_size: .; v_call: TRBV10-3; j_call: TRBJ2-3; cdr3_aa: CAISDREPRTSGRSRPSSDTQYF; cdr3_nt: TGTGCCATCAGTGACCGAGAACCGAGGACTAGCGGGAGGTCCCGCCCGAGTTCTGATACGCAGTATTTT
d_call: TRBD1; clone_size: .; v_call: TRBV29-1; j_call: TRBJ2-7; cdr3_aa: CSVTPGGNYEQYF; cdr3_nt: TGCAGCGTCACCCCAGGGGGAAACTACGAGCAGTACTTC
d_call: TRBD1; clone_size: few; v_call: TRBV30; j_call: TRBJ1-5; cdr3_aa: CAWSDRGGEPQHF; cdr3_nt: TGTGCCTGGAGTGACAGGGGTGGGGAGCCCCAGCATTTT
d_call: .; clone_size: once; v_call: TRBV11-3; j_call: TRBJ2-1; cdr3_aa: CASSPSRLAYYNEQFF; cdr3_nt: TGTGCCAGCAGCCCAAGTCGGCTAGCGTACTACAATGAGCAGTTCTTC
d_call: .; clone_size: .; v_call: TRBV10-1; j_call: TRBJ1-1; cdr3_aa: CASSAGVYTEAFF; cdr3_nt: TGCGCCAGCAGCGCAGGTGTTTACACTGAAGCTTTCTTT
d_call: .; clone_size: .; v_call: TRBV6-4; j_call: TRBJ2-1; cdr3_aa: CASSDSDYGGQFF; cdr3_nt: TGTGCCAGCAGTGACTCGGACTACGGAGGGCAGTTCTTC
d_call: TRBD2; clone_size: .; v_call: TRBV29-1; j_call: TRBJ2-5; cdr3_aa: CSVEASGRALLGEQYF; cdr3_nt: TGCAGCGTTGAGGCTAGCGGGAGGGCCCTTCTCGGGGAGCAGTACTTC
d_call: TRBD2; clone_size: few; v_call: TRBV7-9; j_call: TRBJ2-1; cdr3_aa: CASILPTSGSTNNEQFF; cdr3_nt: TGTGCCAGCATCCTCCCCACTAGCGGGAGTACCAACAATGAGCAGTTCTTC
d_call: TRBD1; clone_size: .; v_call: TRBV29-1; j_call: TRBJ1-1; cdr3_aa: CSVSQGVGTEAFF; cdr3_nt: TGCAGCGTTAGTCAGGGGGTGGGCACTGAAGCTTTCTTT
d_call: TRBD2; clone_size: .; v_call: TRBV6-4; j_call: TRBJ2-1; cdr3_aa: CASSDGTSGNEQFF; cdr3_nt: TGTGCCAGCAGTGACGGGACTAGCGGCAATGAGCAGTTCTTC
d_call: TRBD2; clone_size: .; v_call: TRBV11-2; j_call: TRBJ2-3; cdr3_aa: CASSSEREGLTQYF; cdr3_nt: TGTGCCAGCAGCTCAGAGCGGGAGGGCCTTACGCAGTATTTT
d_call: TRBD1; clone_size: .; v_call: TRBV5-1; j_call: TRBJ2-7; cdr3_aa: CASTDRQSSYEQYF; cdr3_nt: TGCGCCAGCACGGACAGGCAGAGCTCCTACGAGCAGTACTTC
d_call: TRBD2; clone_size: .; v_call: TRBV19; j_call: TRBJ2-2; cdr3_aa: CASSSLAGDTGELFF; cdr3_nt: TGTGCCAGTAGTAGTCTAGCGGGGGACACCGGGGAGCTGTTTTTT
d_call: TRBD1; clone_size: .; v_call: TRBV27; j_call: TRBJ2-1; cdr3_aa: CASSHGTGLVKQFF; cdr3_nt: TGTGCCAGCAGCCACGGGACAGGGTTAGTGAAGCAGTTCTTC
d_call: TRBD1; clone_size: once; v_call: TRBV7-6; j_call: TRBJ1-2; cdr3_aa: CASSLEVTGAGGYTF; cdr3_nt: TGTGCCAGCAGCTTAGAGGTTACAGGGGCCGGTGGCTACACCTTC
d_call: .; clone_size: .; v_call: TRBV6-5; j_call: TRBJ1-1; cdr3_aa: CASSYGGGTEAFF; cdr3_nt: TGTGCCAGCAGTTACGGAGGTGGCACTGAAGCTTTCTTT
d_call: TRBD2; clone_size: .; v_call: TRBV5-1; j_call: TRBJ2-1; cdr3_aa: CASGTSGSSYNEQFF; cdr3_nt: TGCGCCAGCGGGACTAGCGGGAGCTCCTACAATGAGCAGTTCTTC
d_call: .; clone_size: .; v_call: TRBV5-6; j_call: TRBJ1-5; cdr3_aa: CASSFGQNQPQHF; cdr3_nt: TGTGCCAGCAGCTTTGGACAGAATCAGCCCCAGCATTTT
d_call: .; clone_size: .; v_call: TRBV2; j_call: TRBJ1-3; cdr3_aa: CASSERNRRNTIYF; cdr3_nt: TGTGCCAGCAGTGAACGAAACAGAAGGAACACCATATATTTT
d_call: TRBD2; clone_size: .; v_call: TRBV27; j_call: TRBJ2-3; cdr3_aa: CAFEGRTSGRSTDTQYF; cdr3_nt: TGTGCTTTTGAGGGGAGGACTAGCGGGAGGAGCACAGATACGCAGTATTTT